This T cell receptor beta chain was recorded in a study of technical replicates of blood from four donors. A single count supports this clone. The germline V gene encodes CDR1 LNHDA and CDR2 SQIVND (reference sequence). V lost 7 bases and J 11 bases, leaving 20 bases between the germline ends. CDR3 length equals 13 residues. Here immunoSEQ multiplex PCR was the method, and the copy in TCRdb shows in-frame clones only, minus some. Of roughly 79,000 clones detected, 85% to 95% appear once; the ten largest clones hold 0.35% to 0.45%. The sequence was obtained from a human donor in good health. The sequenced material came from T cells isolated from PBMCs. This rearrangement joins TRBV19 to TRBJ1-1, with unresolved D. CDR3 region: CASTSGGPRAAFF. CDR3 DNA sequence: TGTGCCAGTACTTCTGGCGGGCCTCGAGCGGCTTTCTTT.